This T cell receptor (beta chain) was recovered during a study of Graves' ophthalmopathy and Graves' hyperthyroidism. About 10 ml of fresh blood yielded the PBMCs by density gradient. General study findings and limits: The model predicted ophthalmopathy progression with about 69% sensitivity and around 72% specificity. Blood shared most expanded thyroid clonotypes above 0.001 frequency.

With regard to this clonotype: Its target is unknown.

RNA transcripts provided the template for amplifying TCR beta CDR3 regions. First-round RT-PCR used HTBI primers; second-round multiplex PCR followed. Using its own MiXCR run on the multiplex PCR reads, TCRdb lists one record per CDR3 protein. Among about 210,000 distinct CDR3 sequences, less than 30% were seen once, and the ten largest hold 9.1%. Germline loops: CDR1 MDHEN, CDR2 SYDVKM. CDR3 size: 14 residues. This chain links TRBV28 with TRBJ2-5; D possibly corresponds to TRBD1 (6 bases). The DNA end favors TRBJ2-7, so the J call may be wrong. This clonotype originated in a middle-aged man with Graves' ophthalmopathy. The sample consisted of peripheral blood. CDR3 sequence reads: CASSFQSGAYEQYF. In DNA form, the CDR3 reads TGTGCCAGCAGTTTCCAGTCAGGGGCGTACGAGCAGTACTTC.